This T cell receptor (beta chain) is drawn from a study of OX40 agonist ivuxolimab in advanced cancers. Germline loops: CDR1 SNHLY, CDR2 FYNNEI. V dropped 4 bases and J dropped 5; count of bases not matched to a gene: 10. CDR3 length: 16 amino acids. Profiling relied on immunoSEQ multiplex PCR, and the TCRdb table lists in-frame clones only, not all of them. Of roughly 75,000 clones in the sample, roughly 87% were seen once. This rearrangement joins TRBV2 to TRBJ2-7; 11 positions match TRBD2. The sample was CD4+ or CD8+ T cells sorted from blood, taken in a trial of the OX40 agonist ivuxolimab. The sequence was collected from an adult with an advanced solid tumor such as melanoma, head and neck, liver or kidney cancer. The CDR3 bases are TGTGCCAGCAGTGTTCCCTGGGGTAGCGGGAGGGACGAGCAGTACTTC. This gives the protein CASSVPWGSGRDEQYF. The full variable domain, with the rest looked up from reference TRBV2 and TRBJ2-7, is EPEVTQTPSHQVTQMGQEVILRCVPISNHLYFYWYRQILGQKVEFLVSFYNNEISEKSEIFDDQFSVERPDGSNFTLKIRSTKLEDSAMYFCASSVPWGSGRDEQYFGPGTRLTVT.